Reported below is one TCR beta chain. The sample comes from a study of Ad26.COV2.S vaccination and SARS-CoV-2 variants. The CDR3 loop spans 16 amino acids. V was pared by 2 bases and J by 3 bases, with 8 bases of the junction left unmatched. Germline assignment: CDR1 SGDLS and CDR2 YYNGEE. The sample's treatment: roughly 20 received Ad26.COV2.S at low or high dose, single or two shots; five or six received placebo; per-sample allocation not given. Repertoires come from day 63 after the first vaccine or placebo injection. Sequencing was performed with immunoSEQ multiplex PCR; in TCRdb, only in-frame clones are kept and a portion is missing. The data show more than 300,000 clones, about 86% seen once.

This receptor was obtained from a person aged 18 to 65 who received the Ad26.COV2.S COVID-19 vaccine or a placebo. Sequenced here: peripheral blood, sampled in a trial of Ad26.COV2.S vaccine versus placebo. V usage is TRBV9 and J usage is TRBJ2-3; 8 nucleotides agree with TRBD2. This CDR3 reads CASSVAFSGATDTQYF. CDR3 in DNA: TGTGCCAGCAGCGTGGCGTTTAGCGGGGCGACAGATACGCAGTATTTT.